A selection of T cell receptor beta chains follows, all from one sample in a study of blood T cells in healthy people across ages. TCRdb analysed the 5' RACE reads with MiXCR anew, one entry per CDR3 protein. Found here are about 1.4 million distinct CDR3 sequences, roughly 60% of them singletons; the top ten hold over 6.5%. Sequences were obtained from blood. The source is a man between 18 and 29 years old in good health. Each CDR3 is given with its conserved first and last residue. The D gene is left open where the match is weak. For some rows the clone size is stated as once, few or many, or as a class when expanded; others skip it.

D	size	V	J	CDR3	DNA
-	-	TRBV6-2/TRBV6-3	TRBJ1-1	CASSPYGFGNAEAFF	TGTGCCAGCAGTCCGTACGGGTTTGGAAACGCTGAAGCTTTCTTT
-	once	TRBV4-1	TRBJ1-5	CASRQADRTEKPQHF	TGCGCCAGCAGACAAGCTGACAGGACAGAGAAGCCCCAGCATTTT
TRBD2	-	TRBV6-5	TRBJ2-7	CASRRGLAGGLDEQYF	TGTGCCAGCAGACGAGGACTAGCGGGAGGATTGGACGAGCAGTACTTC
TRBD1	once	TRBV27	TRBJ2-1	CASAKPDRADNEQFF	TGTGCCAGCGCCAAGCCGGACAGGGCGGACAATGAGCAGTTCTTC
TRBD1	-	TRBV29-1	TRBJ2-7	CSGGQGADEQYF	TGCAGCGGAGGACAGGGGGCCGACGAGCAGTACTTC
TRBD2	few	TRBV20-1	TRBJ2-1	CSAREGLGTQFF	TGCAGTGCTAGAGAGGGACTAGGAACACAGTTCTTC
TRBD1	-	TRBV25-1	TRBJ1-5	CASSDSRQGANQPQHF	TGTGCCAGCAGTGATTCCCGACAGGGGGCGAATCAGCCCCAGCATTTT
-	-	TRBV20-1	TRBJ2-7	CSVLGRGSSYEQYF	TGCAGTGTACTAGGACGGGGAAGCTCCTACGAGCAGTACTTC
-	-	TRBV4-3	TRBJ1-4	CASSPREGRNEKLFF	TGCGCCAGCAGCCCGCGGGAGGGGCGGAATGAAAAACTGTTTTTT
-	-	TRBV7-2	TRBJ2-3	CTSSLRGGRGVDTQYF	TGTACCAGCAGCCTGCGAGGGGGGAGAGGTGTAGATACGCAGTATTTT
TRBD1	-	TRBV12-3/TRBV12-4	TRBJ2-7	CASSMTGTGGSYEQYF	TGTGCCAGCAGTATGACCGGGACAGGGGGCTCATACGAGCAGTACTTC
TRBD1	-	TRBV28	TRBJ2-2	CASSSATGLVGELFF	TGTGCCAGCAGTTCTGCGACAGGGTTAGTCGGGGAGCTGTTTTTT
TRBD1	-	TRBV6-5	TRBJ2-7	CASSRGQDNSYEQYF	TGTGCCAGCAGTAGGGGACAGGATAACTCCTACGAGCAGTACTTC
-	-	TRBV12-3/TRBV12-4	TRBJ2-1	CASSLVVREQFF	TGTGCCAGCAGTTTAGTTGTTCGGGAGCAGTTCTTC
-	-	TRBV10-2	TRBJ1-4	CASSAGRGVNEKLFF	TGCGCCAGCAGTGCCGGGAGGGGGGTGAATGAAAAACTGTTTTTT
TRBD1	-	TRBV6-1	TRBJ2-7	CASSRSPAPTGGNEQYF	TGTGCCAGCAGCCGTTCCCCAGCCCCGACAGGGGGCAACGAGCAGTACTTC
-	few	TRBV29-1	TRBJ2-6	CSVEEGSGANVLTF	TGCAGCGTTGAGGAGGGTTCTGGGGCCAACGTCCTGACTTTC
-	-	TRBV7-2	TRBJ2-1	CASSLDDVHGNEQFF	TGTGCCAGCAGCTTAGACGATGTCCATGGCAATGAGCAGTTCTTC
-	-	TRBV20-1	TRBJ1-2	CSARDRPGANYGYTF	TGCAGTGCTAGAGATAGGCCAGGGGCTAACTATGGCTACACCTTC
-	-	TRBV9	TRBJ1-1	CASSAIGAEAFF	TGTGCCAGCAGCGCCATTGGGGCTGAAGCTTTCTTT
-	-	TRBV10-2	TRBJ2-1	CASNPRSANNEQFF	TGCGCCAGCAATCCCCGTTCGGCGAACAATGAGCAGTTCTTC
TRBD1	few	TRBV28	TRBJ2-5	CASRRQGGNQETQYF	TGTGCCAGCCGCCGACAGGGGGGGAACCAAGAGACCCAGTACTTC
TRBD1	-	TRBV13	TRBJ2-7	CASSPAGTGNSYEQYF	TGTGCCAGCAGCCCAGCCGGGACAGGGAACTCCTACGAGCAGTACTTC
-	-	TRBV20-1	TRBJ2-4	CSARGGMENIQYF	TGCAGTGCTAGAGGGGGAATGGAGAATATTCAGTACTTC
TRBD2	-	TRBV7-2	TRBJ2-5	CASSGRLAGGQETQYF	TGTGCCAGCAGCGGACGACTAGCGGGAGGCCAAGAGACCCAGTACTTC
TRBD1	-	TRBV29-1	TRBJ2-7	CSFLRDRDEQYF	TGCAGCTTCCTCCGGGACAGGGACGAGCAGTACTTC
-	-	TRBV12-3/TRBV12-4	TRBJ2-7	CASSRTLPPYEQYF	TGTGCCAGCAGTCGGACTCTCCCCCCCTACGAGCAGTACTTC
TRBD2	-	TRBV7-2	TRBJ2-5	CASSFERGGAEKETQYF	TGTGCCAGCAGCTTTGAACGCGGGGGGGCCGAGAAAGAGACCCAGTACTTC
TRBD2	-	TRBV29-1	TRBJ2-7	CSVEGLAETPEQYF	TGCAGCGTTGAAGGTCTAGCGGAGACGCCCGAGCAGTACTTC
-	once	TRBV4-1	TRBJ2-7	CASSSGRSGYEQYF	TGCGCCAGCAGCTCAGGGCGGAGTGGCTACGAGCAGTACTTC